Below are 29 T cell receptor beta chains sequenced from a single sample in a study of blood T cells in healthy people across ages. Then a second PCR, running roughly 7 to 11 cycles, was carried out with a sample-barcoded 5' primer and a J-beta primer mix. TCRdb itself ran the 5' RACE reads through MiXCR, one entry per CDR3 protein. The sample shows over 1,500,000 distinct CDR3 sequences, roughly 43% of them seen only once. Material: blood. Source of these receptors: a human donor in good health.

This chain links TRBV7-2 with TRBJ1-2, with a tentative D call TRBD1 (5 bases). Trimming pared 3 bases from V and 7 bases from J, leaving 15 bases between. This CDR3 region has 14 residues. The germline gives CDR1 SGHTA, CDR2 FQGNSA. CDR3 DNA sequence: TGTGCCAGCAGCTTGGGACTCCTCGGGGGTGGCTACACCTTC. Translated: CASSLGLLGGGYTF. The whole variable domain, filled in from reference TRBV7-2 and TRBJ1-2, reads GAGVSQSPSNKVTEKGKDVELRCDPISGHTALYWYRQSLGQGLEFLIYFQGNSAPDKSGLPSDRFSAERTGGSVSTLTIQRTQQEDSAVYLCASSLGLLGGGYTFGSGTRLTVV.

This clonotype was detected a few times. The rearrangement uses TRBV4-1 and TRBJ1-1, with TRBD1 as a possible D gene (5 bases). The CDR3 totals 15 residues. The V end was cut by 0 bases, the J end by 1 base, with 9 bases between. Germline V gene sequence: CDR1 MGHRA, CDR2 YSYEKL. The CDR3 protein is CASSQDGQGNTEAFF. CDR3 in DNA: TGCGCCAGCAGCCAAGATGGACAAGGGAACACTGAAGCTTTCTTT.

This clonotype was seen a few times. As DNA, the CDR3 is TGTGCCAGCAGCCAAGGGCTAGCGAACTACAATGAGCAGTTCTTC. This gives the protein CASSQGLANYNEQFF. V and J are TRBV14 and TRBJ2-1; the D gene is possibly TRBD2 (6 bases). Trimming took off 1 base at V and 3 bases at J, with 10 bases between the two ends. Per germline, CDR1 SGHDN and CDR2 FVKESK. This CDR3 has 15 residues.

The sample holds a few counts of this clonotype. Written as DNA, the CDR3 is TGTGCCAGCAGCCAAGATGGAGCCGGGACATCCTACTATGGCTACACCTTC. Protein product: CASSQDGAGTSYYGYTF. V gene TRBV3-1 combines with J gene TRBJ1-2; a possible D gene is TRBD1 (6 bases). Germline CDR1 and CDR2: LGHDT and YNNKEL (reference sequence). V was trimmed by 0 bases and J by 3 bases, leaving 17 bases between them. This CDR3 is built from 17 residues. The full variable domain, completed using reference TRBV3-1 and TRBJ1-2, is DTAVSQTPKYLVTQMGNDKSIKCEQNLGHDTMYWYKQDSKKFLKIMFSYNNKELIINETVPNRFSPKSPDKAHLNLHINSLELGDSAVYFCASSQDGAGTSYYGYTFGSGTRLTVV.

On this clonotype: Mismatch with germline at one junction end may stem from a read error. V usage is TRBV12-3 or TRBV12-4 and J usage is TRBJ2-3, with D hard to call. The length of the CDR3 is 12 residues. CDR3 protein: CASSLRAVAQYF. In DNA, the CDR3 is TGTGCCAGCAGTTTGAGAGCAGTCGCGCAATATTTT.

This sequence joins TRBV7-6 and TRBJ1-2, with TRBD1 matching 7 bases. The CDR3 length is 14 residues. V lost 4 bases to trimming and J lost 7 bases; unmatched junction nucleotides: 9. Per germline, CDR1 SGHVS and CDR2 FNYEAQ. The CDR3 loop is CASSSTRGGGGYTF. For the CDR3, the DNA is TGTGCCAGCAGCTCTACCAGGGGGGGGGGTGGCTACACCTTC.

The rearrangement links TRBV4-1 to TRBJ1-1; maybe TRBD1 (6 bases). V gave up 4 bases and J gave up 3 bases, with 9 bases separating them. Germline V gene lookup returns CDR1 MGHRA and CDR2 YSYEKL. The CDR3 runs 13 residues. The CDR3 DNA reads as TGCGCCAGCAGCCGTCGGACAGACACTGAAGCTTTCTTT. Its translation: CASSRRTDTEAFF.

The chain joins TRBV7-2 to TRBJ1-5, with a possible D match to TRBD1 (5 bases). The ends were cut back, 1 base at V and 2 bases at J, with 9 bases in the middle. In germline, CDR1 is SGHTA, CDR2 FQGNSA. The CDR3 loop spans 15 amino acids. This chain's CDR3 is CASSLGQLGNQPQHF. The CDR3 DNA follows: TGTGCCAGCAGCTTAGGACAGTTGGGCAATCAGCCCCAGCATTTT.

In its sample, this clonotype was seen a few times. The chain recombines TRBV12-2 with TRBJ2-5; TRBD1 reflects the table's D call only, with no check against the DNA. TRBV12-2 is recorded as a pseudogene. The length of the CDR3 is 17 residues. CDR3 nucleotide sequence: TGTGCAAGTCGCTTAGGGAGTCGGGGCCAGATCCAAGAGACCCAGTACTTC. Its protein is CASRLGSRGQIQETQYF.

This clonotype was detected a few times. This rearrangement joins TRBV20-1 to TRBJ2-5; D remains unclear. The V and J ends lost 3 bases and 13 bases respectively, with 9 bases between them. This CDR3 has 9 residues. The germline V gene encodes CDR1 DFQATT and CDR2 SNEGSKA (reference sequence). In DNA form, the CDR3 reads TGCAGTGCTAGCCCGGGTTGGTACTTC. It encodes CSASPGWYF.

The chain couples TRBV7-2 to TRBJ1-1, with no clear D. There are 14 residues in the CDR3. Trimming pared 7 bases from V and 9 bases from J, leaving 21 bases between. Germline loops: CDR1 SGHTA, CDR2 FQGNSA. CDR3: CASNPAGRMPKAFF. CDR3 DNA sequence: TGTGCCAGCAACCCAGCGGGCAGGATGCCTAAAGCTTTCTTT.

This chain uses TRBV11-2 with TRBJ2-1; D is undetermined. This CDR3 comprises 14 residues. Germline values: CDR1 SGHAT, CDR2 FQNNGV. V was clipped by 7 bases and J by 5 bases, with 15 bases between them. The CDR3 nucleotides read TGTGCCAGCACCCCAGGCAGCAGTGACAATGAGCAGTTCTTC. Its translation: CASTPGSSDNEQFF.

This clonotype appeared a few times. The chain carries TRBV11-3 and TRBJ2-3, with D unclear. There are 14 residues in the CDR3. The germline CDR1 and CDR2 sequences are SGHNT and YENEEA. V lost 2 bases and J lost 2, with 8 bases in between. In nucleotides, the CDR3 is TGTGCCAGCAGCTTAAGTGCCACCACAGATACGCAGTATTTT. Residues: CASSLSATTDTQYF.

The chain recombines TRBV12-3 or TRBV12-4 with TRBJ1-1; TRBD1 is a possible D gene (5 bases). This CDR3 has 15 residues. Deletions cut 6 bases from V and 5 bases from J, with 19 bases between. DNA for the CDR3: TGTGCCAGCAGCTACCACAGGTCCGGAGGGACTGAAGCTTTCTTT. It is translated as CASSYHRSGGTEAFF.

This clonotype was seen just once. CDR3 amino acids: CASIPLAGTAYNEQYF. DNA for the CDR3: TGTGCCAGCATCCCACTGGCCGGGACCGCCTACAATGAGCAGTACTTC. This chain connects TRBV27 to TRBJ2-4; D may match TRBD1 or TRBD2 (5 bases each). Germline lookup yields CDR1 MNHEY and CDR2 SMNVEV (reference sequence). The V end was cut by 7 bases, the J end by 13 bases, with 29 bases between. This CDR3 is built from 16 residues.

The rearrangement uses TRBV6-1 and TRBJ1-3; D possibly corresponds to TRBD1 (5 bases). CDR1 and CDR2 (germline): MNHNS, SASEGT. This CDR3 is built from 21 residues. Trimming pared 3 bases from V and 6 bases from J, leaving 33 bases between. In DNA, the CDR3 is TGTGCCAGCAGTGAGGAAGGTATTTCAGACAGTCCCTCCTCTGTGAAAAACACCATATATTTT. Encoded protein: CASSEEGISDSPSSVKNTIYF.

This clonotype appeared a few times. The gene calls are TRBV12-3 or TRBV12-4 and TRBJ1-5; 7 nucleotides match TRBD1. The CDR3 has 15 residues. V lost 5 bases, J lost 6 bases, and 10 bases stayed unmatched. The DNA of the CDR3 is TGTGCCAGCAGTCGGAGGACAGGCAGGGGTCAGCCCCAGCATTTT. Translating gives CASSRRTGRGQPQHF.

This chain connects TRBV4-1 to TRBJ1-1; D gene uncertain. Looked up from germline, CDR1 is MGHRA and CDR2 is YSYEKL. Trimming pared 2 bases from V and 3 bases from J, leaving 13 bases between. The CDR3 extends over 15 amino acids. The CDR3 bases are TGCGCCAGCAGCCAATTTGTTAGCGGAGACACTGAAGCTTTCTTT. Protein product: CASSQFVSGDTEAFF.

Comments on this clonotype: The junction departs from the called germline gene at one end, perhaps through a read error. J is TRBJ2-7 and V is TRBV6-5; no reliable D call. Germline CDR1 reads MNHEY; CDR2 reads SVGAGI. The CDR3 contains 13 residues. CDR3 bases: TGTGCCAGCAGTTCCCCCTCGGCCTACGGGCAGTACTTC. Protein product: CASSSPSAYGQYF.

This clonotype was counted once. A read error may explain this, as a much larger clone is one base away. The chain uses TRBV5-5 and TRBJ2-3; D uncertain. Germline CDR1 and CDR2: SGHKS and YYEKEE (reference sequence). The CDR3 runs 14 residues. The CDR3 is CASSLIALTDMQYF. CDR3 sequence (DNA): TGTGCCAGCAGCTTGATCGCTTTAACGGATATGCAGTATTTT.

The chain recombines TRBV20-1 with TRBJ2-2, with 10 bases aligning to TRBD2. The J segment lost 7 bases and the V segment lost 3 bases, leaving 5 bases of the junction unmatched. CDR3 length equals 14 residues. CDR1 is DFQATT, CDR2 SNEGSKA, per germline (reference sequence). The CDR3 DNA follows: TGCAGTGCTAGCCTAGCGGGGGCTTTCGGGGAGCTGTTTTTT. Encoded protein: CSASLAGAFGELFF.

This clonotype was counted between two and nine times. The chain has TRBV7-2 and TRBJ2-7, with 7 bases fitting TRBD1. V gave up 8 bases and J gave up 2 bases; unmatched junction bases: 12. CDR1 and CDR2 (germline): SGHTA, FQGNSA. CDR3 length: 15 residues. This CDR3 is CASSRQGALTYEQYF. DNA of the CDR3: TGTGCCAGCTCCCGACAGGGAGCCCTTACCTACGAGCAGTACTTC. Complete variable domain (other parts from reference TRBV7-2 and TRBJ2-7): GAGVSQSPSNKVTEKGKDVELRCDPISGHTALYWYRQSLGQGLEFLIYFQGNSAPDKSGLPSDRFSAERTGGSVSTLTIQRTQQEDSAVYLCASSRQGALTYEQYFGPGTRLTVT.

V gene TRBV5-5 combines with J gene TRBJ2-6, with D hard to call. The CDR3 length is 15 residues. Trimming pared 3 bases from V and 2 bases from J, leaving 9 bases between. Germline CDR1 reads SGHKS; CDR2 reads YYEKEE (reference sequence). CDR3: CASSSDMAGANVLTF. CDR3 DNA: TGTGCCAGCAGCTCGGATATGGCTGGGGCCAACGTCCTGACTTTC.

The chain links TRBV12-3 or TRBV12-4 to TRBJ2-3; maybe TRBD1 (7 bases). The CDR3 loop spans 15 amino acids. Trimming pared 2 bases from V and 4 bases from J, leaving 13 bases between. This chain's CDR3 is CASSLRQGGPDTQYF. As DNA, the CDR3 is TGTGCCAGCAGTTTAAGACAGGGAGGACCAGATACGCAGTATTTT.

The rearrangement joins TRBV18 to TRBJ2-5, with a weak D call TRBD1 (6 bases). V lost 3 bases, J lost 4 bases, and 18 bases lay in between. The CDR3 totals 16 residues. CDR1 KGHSH and CDR2 LQKENI come from the germline V gene. This CDR3 is CASSPPLQGRGETQYF. In DNA form, the CDR3 reads TGTGCCAGCTCACCCCCTCTACAGGGCAGGGGAGAGACCCAGTACTTC.

This chain connects TRBV16 to TRBJ2-1; the match to TRBD2 covers 11 bases. With V trimmed by 4 bases and J by 7 bases, 9 bases remained unmatched. Germline assignment: CDR1 KGHSY and CDR2 FQNENV. CDR3 size: 16 residues. The CDR3 DNA is TGTGCCAGCAGCCCGTCTAGCGGGGGGCGAGGGAATGAGCAGTTCTTC. It yields the protein CASSPSSGGRGNEQFF.

J is TRBJ2-5 and V is TRBV27; TRBD1 matches at 7 bases. The better agreement between TRBJ2-7 and the DNA end casts doubt on the J call. Germline CDR1 and CDR2: MNHEY and SMNVEV (reference sequence). The CDR3 runs to 14 residues. The CDR3 loop is CARITRGSPYEQYF. CDR3 DNA sequence: TGTGCCAGGATAACCAGGGGGTCCCCATACGAGCAGTACTTC.

The chain uses TRBV9 and TRBJ2-1; D might be TRBD2 (7 bases). The CDR3 runs 15 residues. V was cut by 0 bases and J by 7 bases, with 14 bases left in between. Per germline, CDR1 SGDLS and CDR2 YYNGEE. DNA for the CDR3: TGTGCCAGCAGCGTAGAGCCAGCGGGGACAAATGAGCAGTTCTTC. Residues: CASSVEPAGTNEQFF.

V and J are TRBV6-5 and TRBJ2-2, with D perhaps given as TRBD1 or TRBD2 (5 bases each). Per germline, CDR1 MNHEY and CDR2 SVGAGI. This CDR3 has 16 residues. V lost 3 bases and J lost 5, with 16 bases in between. CDR3: CASSYTTGTQTGELFF. The CDR3 DNA reads TGTGCCAGCAGTTATACGACCGGGACCCAAACCGGGGAGCTGTTTTTT.